This record covers a single T cell receptor (beta chain). This sample was included in a study of T cells in Graves' hyperthyroidism and ophthalmopathy. Ophthalmopathy patients all had a Clinical Activity Score of at least 3, a NOSPECS grade of at least 4 and disease under 3 months old. Fresh peripheral blood, about 9.6 ml, yielded the PBMCs. Amplification targeted TCR beta CDR3 regions from RNA transcripts. An initial round of RT-PCR targeting the TCR CDR3 relied on the HTBI primer set. TCRdb re-derived calls from the multiplex PCR reads in MiXCR, one entry per CDR3 protein. The table includes 200,000 to 250,000 distinct CDR3 sequences, roughly 17% detected once. V was cut by 3 bases and J by 6 bases, with 9 bases left in between. The length of the CDR3 is 13 residues.

The sequencing input was blood. V gene TRBV12-3 or TRBV12-4 combines with J gene TRBJ2-1; perhaps D is TRBD1 or TRBD2 (5 bases each). The clonotype originates from a young woman with Graves' ophthalmopathy. CDR3 protein: CASSLGDGNEQFF. The DNA of the CDR3 is TGTGCCAGCAGTTTGGGGGACGGCAATGAGCAGTTCTTC.